Sequencing of this T cell receptor (beta chain) was carried out in a study of low-dose radiotherapy and immunotherapy resistance in tumors. The CDR3 is 16 amino acids. Losses at the gene ends were 1 base for V and 2 bases for J; bases not matched to a gene: 5. In germline, CDR1 is SGHRS, CDR2 YFSETQ. Time point denoted: after trial treatment. Stated treatment: LDRT plus nivolumab, ipilimumab, low-dose cyclophosphamide and aspirin (RACIN trial). Treatment of the donors consisted of nivolumab and ipilimumab (plus aspirin, low-dose cyclophosphamide and low-dose radiotherapy). TRAV- and TRBV-specific primers, spanning alpha and beta chains, primed first-strand cDNA. Amplification of TCRs used a constant-region primer and V-primer adapter for 20 PCR cycles. MiXCR, applied by TCRdb to the reads, yields one record per CDR3 protein. The table shows some 94,000 distinct CDR3 sequences, with 20% to 25% occurring only once.

This sequence originates from a female donor with ovarian cancer. The sample was PBMCs, taken after low-dose radiotherapy plus immunotherapy. The V and J genes are TRBV5-1 and TRBJ2-2, with 7 nucleotides matching TRBD2. The CDR3 sequence: CASSLLWTSNTGELFF. CDR3 nucleotides: TGCGCCAGCAGCTTGCTCTGGACTAGTAACACCGGGGAGCTGTTTTTT.